The rows below give T cell receptor beta chains drawn from one sample of a study of cytomegalovirus exposure and HLA in healthy donors. Clones were read by immunoSEQ multiplex PCR, and TCRdb kept only the in-frame ones, dropping some. The sample data list 45,000 to 55,000 clones. Sequenced: PBMCs. The receptors derive from a woman between 50 and 59 years old in good health and CMV-seropositive. CDR3s include the opening cysteine and the closing phenylalanine or tryptophan. The order of the fields is V gene, J gene, CDR3 protein.

v_gene: TRBV4-3
j_gene: TRBJ1-2
CDR3aa: CASSLGLNYGYTF

v_gene: TRBV10-3
j_gene: TRBJ2-7
CDR3aa: CAISVSDEQYF

v_gene: TRBV9
j_gene: TRBJ1-2
CDR3aa: CASSVGGSIYGYTF

v_gene: TRBV27
j_gene: TRBJ2-2
CDR3aa: CASSMTSGVAGELFF

v_gene: TRBV5-6
j_gene: TRBJ2-7
CDR3aa: CASSSGTSVHEQYF

v_gene: TRBV4-1
j_gene: TRBJ1-3
CDR3aa: CASSQELGRGPGNTIYF

v_gene: TRBV28
j_gene: TRBJ1-2
CDR3aa: CASTTTGEGYGYTF

v_gene: TRBV5-1
j_gene: TRBJ1-2
CDR3aa: CASSLEGAGGYTF

v_gene: TRBV30
j_gene: TRBJ2-5
CDR3aa: CAWSPGGPQETQYF

v_gene: TRBV7-2
j_gene: TRBJ1-5
CDR3aa: CASSLQGHSNQPQHF

v_gene: TRBV5-1
j_gene: TRBJ2-2
CDR3aa: CASSPPLGGDTGELFF

v_gene: TRBV19
j_gene: TRBJ1-2
CDR3aa: CASSSLGQRLDGYTF

v_gene: TRBV18
j_gene: TRBJ2-7
CDR3aa: CASSPRTGQYEQYF

v_gene: TRBV30
j_gene: TRBJ2-2
CDR3aa: CAWSVTSPGELFF

v_gene: TRBV18
j_gene: TRBJ2-3
CDR3aa: CASSPHRLAGGQLDTQYF

v_gene: TRBV28
j_gene: TRBJ2-5
CDR3aa: CASSFEDNPQETQYF

v_gene: TRBV27
j_gene: TRBJ2-1
CDR3aa: CASSLGLAGNNEQFF

v_gene: TRBV5-4
j_gene: TRBJ2-7
CDR3aa: CASSLGTSGRRTYEQYF

v_gene: TRBV5-1
j_gene: TRBJ2-7
CDR3aa: CASSSPTSGSAYEQYF

v_gene: TRBV9
j_gene: TRBJ2-3
CDR3aa: CASSYSGSTDTQYF

v_gene: TRBV4-2
j_gene: TRBJ2-3
CDR3aa: CASSLSGVGYTTGDTQYF

v_gene: TRBV6-5
j_gene: TRBJ1-2
CDR3aa: CASSPTGNGYTF

v_gene: TRBV11-3
j_gene: TRBJ1-1
CDR3aa: CASSPRTGGLNTEAFF

v_gene: TRBV5-4
j_gene: TRBJ2-3
CDR3aa: CASRKPGTASTDTQYF

v_gene: TRBV6-6
j_gene: TRBJ1-2
CDR3aa: CASSYADGGYTF

v_gene: TRBV18
j_gene: TRBJ1-2
CDR3aa: CASSPRSNSDGYTF

v_gene: TRBV28
j_gene: TRBJ2-7
CDR3aa: CASSSSGTGGAIYEQYF

v_gene: TRBV5-4
j_gene: TRBJ1-1
CDR3aa: CASSLYGVGGMNTEAFF

v_gene: TRBV5-4
j_gene: TRBJ2-7
CDR3aa: CASSRNSYEQYF

v_gene: TRBV11-2
j_gene: TRBJ2-7
CDR3aa: CASSLQGIRDEQYF

v_gene: TRBV19
j_gene: TRBJ1-1
CDR3aa: CASSIRRENTEAFF

v_gene: TRBV7-2
j_gene: TRBJ2-3
CDR3aa: CASSLEGVGVDTQYF